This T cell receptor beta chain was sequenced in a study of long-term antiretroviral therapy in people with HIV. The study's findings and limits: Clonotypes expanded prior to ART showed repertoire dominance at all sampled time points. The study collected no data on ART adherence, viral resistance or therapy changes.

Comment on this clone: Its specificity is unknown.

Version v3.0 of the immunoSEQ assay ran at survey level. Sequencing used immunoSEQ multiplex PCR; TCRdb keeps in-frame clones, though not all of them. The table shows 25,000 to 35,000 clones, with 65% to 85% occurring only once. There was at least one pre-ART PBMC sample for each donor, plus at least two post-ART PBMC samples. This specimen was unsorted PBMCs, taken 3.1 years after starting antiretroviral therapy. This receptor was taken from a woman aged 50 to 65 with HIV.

This CDR3 reads CASSIEGSSYNSPLHF. CDR3 coding DNA: TGTGCCAGTAGTATAGAAGGGAGCTCCTATAATTCACCCCTCCACTTT. The V call is TRBV19, the J call TRBJ1-6; D ambiguous. Germline loops: CDR1 LNHDA, CDR2 SQIVND (reference sequence). The length of the CDR3 is 16 residues. V was pared by 0 bases and J by 0 bases, with 6 bases between.